The subject of this entry is one TCR beta chain. Which antigen it targets is not known. Base qualities are not at hand, and no much larger clone is one base apart. The CDR3 holds 15 amino acids from the cysteine to the phenylalanine. Of all the DNA, just the CDR3 is kept, 45 bases in frame from base 1. Trimming takes 4 bases off V and 5 bases off J; junction bases not matched to a gene: 9. The germline V gene sets CDR1 to SGHRS and CDR2 to YFSETQ. The sample is drawn from a study of PD-1 blockade in classical Hodgkin lymphoma (dated by TCRdb to the early 2020s). Some background on the complete study: Nivolumab dosing was 3 mg/kg intravenously every 2 weeks, continuing until either disease progression or unacceptable toxicity. The study used TCR beta sequencing and CyTOF to define a peripheral blood immune signature of response to PD-1 blockade in classical Hodgkin lymphoma. Results the study describes overall, beyond this receptor: By C4D1, a significant rise was seen in CD4+ TCR diversity but not in CD8+ TCR diversity (p=0.0027 vs p=0.16), and the rise was most apparent among complete responders (p=0.02). Lower diversity was observed in patients in whom nivolumab was started less than 1 year after ASCT, and these patients were excluded from later analyses so that confounding by immune reconstitution would be avoided. Baseline TCR diversity was reported to be lower in newly diagnosed patients than in healthy donors, and even lower in relapsed/refractory patients. Trial patients achieving complete response had baseline diversity similar to newly diagnosed patients, whereas partial responders and progressors had significantly lower diversity. The study was restricted to a single clinical trial cohort, and the causes of repertoire differences, possibly disease activity or prior therapy, were left undefined.

What the time point label conveys for this sample: cycle 4 day 1 (C4D1), after five to seven weeks of nivolumab. Every trial patient had relapsed after autologous stem cell transplantation, and cohorts A, B and C differed in prior brentuximab vedotin exposure. Using a Miltenyi CD4+ T cell isolation kit, CD4+ T cells were purified from thawed PBMCs through magnetic negative selection. The trial cohort was composed of approximately 56 patients with relapsed/refractory classical Hodgkin lymphoma, for whom complete response, partial response or progressive disease was recorded as best overall response. In the multi-cohort phase II CheckMate 205 trial, trial patients received single-agent nivolumab. An independent review committee assessed best overall response by applying the 2007 International Working Group response criteria. PBMCs from the trial were collected at three points: immediately before nivolumab initiation (C1D1), and during therapy at cycle 2 day 1 and cycle 4 day 1. Peripheral blood was collected in 8 mL Vacutainer Cell Preparation Tubes, from which PBMCs were isolated by centrifugation and then cryopreserved. Purified CD4+ and CD8+ fractions were prepared only for cases in which an additional PBMC sample was available. On LS columns in a quadroMACS separator, the magnetically labelled cells were depleted, and the flow-through was collected as the purified fraction.

Genomic DNA was extracted with the Qiagen DNeasy kit from unsorted PBMCs and from negatively selected CD4+ and CD8+ fractions. TCR beta CDR3 regions were subjected to amplification by immunoSEQ multiplex PCR with primers that anneal to V and J segments. Amplification bias was minimized using a synthetic immune receptor repertoire, and residual bias was removed computationally after sequencing. On the authors' methods: Repertoire diversity was quantified as the Shannon entropy index using custom Python scripts. The unsorted, CD4+ and CD8+ repertoires were each analyzed separately, with the exception of combined analyses, where CD4+ and CD8+ sequences were merged in silico. A clone counted as expanded when the clone's frequency after treatment rose at least 2-fold relative to C1D1, and clones undetected at baseline were given a pseudocount of 0.5. Singleton clones were defined as clones with 0 or 1 copy at C1D1, and non-singleton clones were defined as clones with 2 or more copies. Clones expanded in unsorted samples were assigned a CD4+, CD8+ or unknown annotation through matching of protein sequences in sorted samples from the same patient. Wilcoxon tests were applied to paired samples to test diversity changes from C1D1 to C4D1. TCRdb provides this immuneACCESS table in a form limited to in-frame rearrangements. Some clones are lacking; in checked studies, under half of them reflect an unresolved V gene, and why the rest are absent is not known. V, J and clone size reflect that table, while D and trimming were determined from the DNA. This sample holds over 10,000 clones; approximately 80% were observed only once. The ten biggest clones cover 0.8% to 1% of the sample.

This clonotype was obtained from a human donor with classical Hodgkin lymphoma. This sequence uses TRBV5-1 and TRBJ1-2; 9 of the junction bases match TRBD1. This specimen was CD4+ T cells from blood, taken before the fourth cycle of nivolumab. The DNA sequence is given as TGCGCCAGCAGCGCCGGGACAGGGATCCCATATGGCTACACCTTC. It is translated as CASSAGTGIPYGYTF.